Listed below are T cell receptor beta chains from one sample, sequenced in a study of cytomegalovirus exposure and HLA in healthy donors. Only in-frame clones appear in the TCRdb table, and some are missing; sequencing was by immunoSEQ multiplex PCR. The table has roughly 140,000 clones, roughly 79% seen once. Sequencing input: PBMCs. The receptors shown here come from a male donor in good health and CMV-seronegative. Each CDR3 is given with its conserved first and last residue. D genes are given only for firm matches. The listing skips clone size in some rows; elsewhere it reads once, few, many or a size class.

v_gene,j_gene,abundance,d_gene,CDR3nt,CDR3aa
TRBV30,TRBJ2-3,NA,NA,TGTGCCTGGAGTGTACTTCACCAATCTTCAGATACGCAGTATTTT,CAWSVLHQSSDTQYF
TRBV7-2,TRBJ2-5,NA,NA,TGTGCCAGCAGCTTAAGGGGCGGCGAGACCCAGTACTTC,CASSLRGGETQYF
TRBV18,TRBJ2-3,few,NA,TGTGCCAGCAAAGGTGAGGCAGATACGCAGTATTTT,CASKGEADTQYF
TRBV29-1,TRBJ2-1,NA,NA,TGCAGCGTCAACGGGGGGCTTACCAATGAGCAGTTCTTC,CSVNGGLTNEQFF
TRBV4-1,TRBJ2-3,once,TRBD1,TGCGCCAGCAGCCAAGCGTACGGTGGACAGGGATTTATTGATACGCAGTATTTT,CASSQAYGGQGFIDTQYF
TRBV4-1,TRBJ2-7,NA,NA,TGCGCCAGCAGCCAAGCCCCTTACGAGCAGTACTTC,CASSQAPYEQYF
TRBV5-6,TRBJ2-3,NA,TRBD2,TGTGCCAGCAGCTTGGAGACTAGCGGGAGAGATACGCAGTATTTT,CASSLETSGRDTQYF
TRBV11-2,TRBJ2-7,few,NA,TGTGCCAGCAGCTTAGACCGGGACACCCTCTACGAGCAGTACTTC,CASSLDRDTLYEQYF
TRBV2,TRBJ2-7,few,NA,TGTGCCAGCAGTGTACTGGACGAGCAGTACTTC,CASSVLDEQYF
TRBV5-1,TRBJ1-2,once,TRBD1,TGCGCCAGCAGCTCGGGACAGTCCCTTATCTATGGCTACACCTTC,CASSSGQSLIYGYTF
TRBV27,TRBJ2-7,NA,NA,TGTGCCAGCAGTACCCCGGGGTACGAGCAGTACTTC,CASSTPGYEQYF
TRBV4-3,TRBJ2-3,few,TRBD1,TGCGCCAGCAGCCAAGCCCCGACAGGGGGCGGCACAGATACGCAGTATTTT,CASSQAPTGGGTDTQYF
TRBV7-2,TRBJ2-2,NA,TRBD2,TGTGCCAGCATCAGACTAGCGGGGAGAGGGGAGCTGTTTTTT,CASIRLAGRGELFF
TRBV7-9,TRBJ1-3,NA,NA,TGTGCCAGCAGCTTATACGCGGAGGACACCATATATTTT,CASSLYAEDTIYF
TRBV5-1,TRBJ2-2,NA,NA,TGCGCCAGCAGCTTGGTTCCAGGGGCCACCGGGGAGCTGTTTTTT,CASSLVPGATGELFF
TRBV2,TRBJ1-3,few,NA,TGTGCCAGCCGCCTGGGCCGAAACTCTGGAAACACCATATATTTT,CASRLGRNSGNTIYF
TRBV7-3,TRBJ1-2,NA,NA,TGTGCCAGCAGCTTGACAGGAGGCTATGGCTACACCTTC,CASSLTGGYGYTF
TRBV2,TRBJ2-1,NA,NA,TGTGCCAAGACAGGCGTCAGCTCCTACAATGAGCAGTTCTTC,CAKTGVSSYNEQFF
TRBV28,TRBJ2-6,NA,NA,TGTGCCAGCAGCTTAGGAGGGAGCTCTGGGGCCAACGTCCTGACTTTC,CASSLGGSSGANVLTF
TRBV9,TRBJ1-1,few,NA,TGTGCCAGCAGCGCGCAACGGACAGCTATGAACACTGAAGCTTTCTTT,CASSAQRTAMNTEAFF
TRBV6-5,TRBJ2-2,NA,TRBD1,TGTGCCAGCAGTTCGACAGGGTCCACCGGGGAGCTGTTTTTT,CASSSTGSTGELFF
TRBV30,TRBJ1-2,few,TRBD1,TGTGCCTGGACCCCGGACAGGGCTGGTGGCTACACCTTC,CAWTPDRAGGYTF
TRBV9,TRBJ2-1,NA,NA,TGTGCCAGCAGCTCACAACCGGGACTCCCCGGGAATGAGCAGTTCTTC,CASSSQPGLPGNEQFF
TRBV6-5,TRBJ1-1,NA,NA,TGTGCCAGCAGCCGCGCAGGGAACACTGAAGCTTTCTTT,CASSRAGNTEAFF
TRBV11-3,TRBJ2-3,few,TRBD2,TGTGCCAGCAGCTTGAGACTAGCGGGGGTTACAGATACGCAGTATTTT,CASSLRLAGVTDTQYF
TRBV6-5,TRBJ1-3,NA,NA,TGTGCCAGCAGTTACGAGCGGGGGGGAAACACCATATATTTT,CASSYERGGNTIYF
TRBV5-6,TRBJ2-7,NA,TRBD2,TGTGCCAGCAGCCGCGGGACGGGGGGCTACGAGCAGTACTTC,CASSRGTGGYEQYF
TRBV6-6,TRBJ1-2,NA,TRBD1,TGTGCCAGCAGTGTCCCTCGGACAGGGGACTATGGCTACACCTTC,CASSVPRTGDYGYTF
TRBV6-6,TRBJ2-1,NA,TRBD2,TGTGCCAGCAGGGGTGATGACGGGAGGGCTTTTGAGCAGTTCTTC,CASRGDDGRAFEQFF
TRBV4-3,TRBJ2-7,NA,NA,TGCGCCAGCAGCCAAGAAGGAGGCTACGAGCAGTACTTC,CASSQEGGYEQYF
TRBV7-9,TRBJ2-1,NA,NA,TGTGCCAGCAGCCAGATCGGCGGGTCTCCCTACAATGAGCAGTTCTTC,CASSQIGGSPYNEQFF
TRBV4-3,TRBJ1-6,NA,TRBD1,TGCGCCAGCAGCCAAGATCTCCAGGGGGCTCGTTCACCCCTCCACTTT,CASSQDLQGARSPLHF
TRBV7-9,TRBJ2-3,NA,NA,TGTGCCAGCAGCCCGTCCGGACAGTTCCTGACAGATACGCAGTATTTT,CASSPSGQFLTDTQYF
TRBV11-1,TRBJ1-1,once,TRBD1,TGTGCCAGCAGCTTCTCTGACAGGGGCGATGCTTTCTTT,CASSFSDRGDAFF
TRBV10-3,TRBJ2-3,NA,NA,TGTGCCATCAGTGAGTCCACAGTAACAGATACGCAGTATTTT,CAISESTVTDTQYF
TRBV6-5,TRBJ2-3,NA,TRBD2,TGTGCCAGCAGACTAGCGGGAGTAGATACGCAGTATTTT,CASRLAGVDTQYF
TRBV11-1,TRBJ2-3,NA,NA,TGTGCCAGCAGCTTAAGATTGGGCTCTAGCACAGATACGCAGTATTTT,CASSLRLGSSTDTQYF
TRBV11-1,TRBJ2-1,NA,NA,TGTGCCAGCAGCAGCGGTTACTCCTACAATGAGCAGTTCTTC,CASSSGYSYNEQFF
TRBV25-1,TRBJ2-7,NA,TRBD1,TGTGCCAGCAGTGAGCTCGGGACAGTGAGTGTCCACGAGCAGTACTTC,CASSELGTVSVHEQYF
TRBV18,TRBJ2-5,NA,NA,TGTGCCAGCTCACTTCTAAAAGAGACCCAGTACTTC,CASSLLKETQYF
TRBV30,TRBJ2-5,once,NA,TGTGCCTGGAACTCCGGTGAGACCCAGTACTTC,CAWNSGETQYF
TRBV19,TRBJ2-4,NA,TRBD2,TGTGCCAGTAGTGCACCCAGCGGGATCGCCAAAAACATTCAGTACTTC,CASSAPSGIAKNIQYF
TRBV19,TRBJ2-7,NA,NA,TGTGCCAGTAGACCCCGACGGGGAGTCTACGAGCAGTACTTC,CASRPRRGVYEQYF
TRBV27,TRBJ2-7,NA,NA,TGTGCCAGCAGCGAGACAGGCCACGCCTACGAGCAGTACTTC,CASSETGHAYEQYF
TRBV7-9,TRBJ2-1,NA,NA,TGTGCCAGCAGATATACAGTGGGCCATGAGCAGTTCTTC,CASRYTVGHEQFF
TRBV7-9,TRBJ2-1,NA,NA,TGTGCCAGCAGCCCGACTAGCTCCTACAATGAGCAGTTCTTC,CASSPTSSYNEQFF
TRBV6-6,TRBJ2-7,NA,TRBD2,TGTGCCAGCAGTGGGGCTAGCGGCCCCTCTAGGCAGTACTTC,CASSGASGPSRQYF
TRBV6-5,TRBJ2-7,NA,NA,TGTGCCAGCAGTTCCCTACAGGGATACGAGCAGTACTTC,CASSSLQGYEQYF
TRBV9,TRBJ1-1,NA,TRBD1,TGTGCCAGCAGCGTAATGTTGGGGACAGGGGAGAACACTGAAGCTTTCTTT,CASSVMLGTGENTEAFF
TRBV7-2,TRBJ2-1,NA,TRBD1,TGTGCCAGCAGCTTAGAAAGGGGGACAGGGTTCGACAATGAGCAGTTCTTC,CASSLERGTGFDNEQFF
TRBV28,TRBJ2-2,NA,TRBD1,TGTGCCAGCAGTCCGACAGGGAAACACGGGGAGCTGTTTTTT,CASSPTGKHGELFF
TRBV7-8,TRBJ2-7,NA,NA,TGTGCCAGCAGCTTAGTTACAGGGCAAGGGGAGCAGTACTTC,CASSLVTGQGEQYF
TRBV4-1,TRBJ2-7,NA,TRBD1,TGCGCCAGCAGCCCGACGGGACAGACCTACGAGCAGTACTTC,CASSPTGQTYEQYF
TRBV13,TRBJ1-4,NA,TRBD1,TGTGCCAGCGGATCTAATGGACAGGGGGTTCTGTTTTTT,CASGSNGQGVLFF
TRBV4-2,TRBJ2-7,NA,TRBD2,TGTGCCAGCAGCCAAGACCCCTACACCGGACTAGCGGGAGTCTCCTACGAGCAGTACTTC,CASSQDPYTGLAGVSYEQYF
TRBV19,TRBJ1-5,NA,NA,TGTGCCAGTAGTATAGACGAAGGGGGCAATCAGCCCCAGCATTTT,CASSIDEGGNQPQHF
TRBV7-9,TRBJ2-3,NA,TRBD2,TGTGCCAGCAGCTTATCTTCCGCGGGAGTACTCGCAGATACGCAGTATTTT,CASSLSSAGVLADTQYF
TRBV29-1,TRBJ1-3,NA,NA,TGCAGCGTTGAAATTGCAGGCTCTGGAAACACCATATATTTT,CSVEIAGSGNTIYF